The text below deals with one TCR beta chain. This CDR3 has 14 amino acids. Trimming took off 3 bases at V and 6 bases at J, with 14 bases between the two ends. The data belong to a study of blood T cells in healthy people across ages. Study at large: In model experiments, template switching was able to capture about one barcoded beta molecule for every two T cells that were present.

Alongside a J-beta primer mix, a sample-barcoded 5' primer served in a second PCR lasting 7 to 11 cycles. Via MiXCR, TCRdb re-called the 5' RACE reads, giving one row per CDR3 protein. The table lists 450,000 to 600,000 distinct CDR3 sequences, 27% of them singletons. These same records also appear under a second study, on T cells of mothers and their children.

The sequence was collected from a boy aged 2 to 10 in good health. The chain couples TRBV12-3 or TRBV12-4 to TRBJ2-5; tentatively, D is TRBD1 or TRBD2 (5 bases each). The specimen was blood. CDR3 sequence reads: CASSLRQGVQTQYF. The CDR3 coding sequence is TGTGCCAGCAGTTTGAGGCAGGGAGTCCAGACCCAGTACTTC.